This TCR beta chain was captured by sequencing in a study of T cells in Graves' hyperthyroidism and ophthalmopathy. The TCR beta CDR3 regions underwent amplification using RNA transcripts as the source. The HTBI primer set drove a first-round RT-PCR of the TCR CDR3. TCRdb re-called the multiplex PCR reads with MiXCR, one entry per CDR3 protein. In the table there are about 360,000 distinct CDR3 sequences, around 14% of which are singletons. V was shortened by 1 base and J by 3 bases, with 6 bases between the two germline ends. In germline, CDR1 is LGHDT, CDR2 YNNKEL (reference sequence). CDR3 length: 14 amino acids. The hyperthyroidism patients had all been newly diagnosed, and their disease duration was under 2 months. Their ages ranged from 18 to 65 years.

The V and J genes are TRBV3-1 and TRBJ1-4; tentative D call: TRBD1 (5 bases). This TCR derives from a woman aged 18 to 35 with Graves' hyperthyroidism. Sequenced: blood. The CDR3 DNA reads as TGTGCCAGCAGCCAAGCGGGGCCTAATGAAAAACTGTTTTTT. Amino acid sequence: CASSQAGPNEKLFF.